What follows describes a single T cell receptor beta chain. Its target is not known. The data belong to a study of T-cell memory formation after mild COVID-19. Study conclusions and caveats: The authors left the SARS-CoV-2 specificity of second-wave clones peaking on day 37 unconfirmed.

The CDR3 spans 16 residues. The germline gives CDR1 SNHLY, CDR2 FYNNEI. V was shortened by 11 bases and J by 6 bases, with 26 bases between the two germline ends. TCRdb processed the 5' RACE reads anew with MiXCR; each CDR3 protein has one entry. Among fewer than 650,000 distinct CDR3 sequences listed, approximately 21% were seen once. Sequencing was carried out using PBMCs or a T cell subset sorted from them (not recorded which). The sequence derives from an adult woman who had mild COVID-19 (a few samples of this study predate the infection). Cell type and time point are not known. The chain has TRBV2 and TRBJ2-1, with D possibly being TRBD1 or TRBD2 (5 bases each). The CDR3 DNA follows: TGTGCCGCCGAATGGGACCCATCATCGACCCTCAATGAGCAGTTCTTC. Its protein product is CAAEWDPSSTLNEQFF.